The clone carrying this TCR beta chain came up a few times. The beta constant-region primer was an equimolar mix of two oligonucleotides covering TRBC1 and TRBC2. TCRdb re-derived calls from the UMI-ligation and nested PCR reads in MiXCR, one entry per CDR3 protein. This table has 100,000 or so distinct CDR3 sequences, roughly 7.3% appearing once. The data originate from a study of naive and memory T cell subsets. This CDR3 is built from 14 residues. The germline CDR1 and CDR2 sequences are DFQATT and SNEGSKA (reference sequence). V shed 5 bases and J shed 3 bases, with 16 bases lying between them. The clonotype comes from a human donor in good health. Sequencing was carried out using central memory CD4+ T cells from blood. The V gene is TRBV20-1, the J gene TRBJ1-1, with D possibly being TRBD1 (5 bases). The chain's CDR3 is CSARIGGVDTEAFF. CDR3 bases: TGCAGTGCTCGAATCGGGGGGGTGGACACTGAAGCTTTCTTT.